What follows is one T cell receptor (beta chain) and its context. Its antigen is undetermined. These data come from a study of post-analysis software for immune sequencing data. At the level of the study: Both relapsing-remitting and secondary progressive multiple sclerosis featured among the disease courses, as did progressive-relapsing multiple sclerosis. General observations from the study: Included in a set of several TRBV segments more frequent in patients than controls were TRBV5-6, TRBV5-1 and TRBV20-1.

cDNA libraries for TCR beta contained unique molecular identifiers. TCRdb analysed the PCR reads with MiXCR anew, one entry per CDR3 protein. The repertoire holds fewer than 600,000 distinct CDR3 sequences, with under 55% as singletons. The germline CDR1 and CDR2 sequences are SGHRS and YFSETQ. The CDR3 sequence is 16 residues long. V lost 4 bases and J lost 4; bases outside the gene matches: 6. The receptor was derived from a girl between 5 and 17 years old with multiple sclerosis. The material sequenced was blood. The rearrangement joins TRBV5-1 to TRBJ2-5; 14 nucleotides agree with TRBD2. The CDR3 nucleotides read TGCGCCAGCAGCGTGGGACTAGCGGGAGTTGGAGAGACCCAGTACTTC. This translates into CASSVGLAGVGETQYF.